This TCR beta chain was sequenced during a study of metastatic and nonmetastatic thyroid tumors. Study-wide background: Repertoire data that came from the blood and tumor or nodule tissue of malignant and benign thyroid patients were compared.

General study points: A significant increase in TCR beta diversity was reportedly seen in malignant thyroid tumors relative to benign nodules, in blood and tumor.

Germline V lookup: CDR1 DFQATT, CDR2 SNEGSKA (reference sequence). The junction had 11 bases not matched to a gene; V was cut back by 6 bases and J by 2 bases. The CDR3 has 17 residues. No patient received treatment before thyroid surgery. In the original workflow: The distant-metastasis classifier for papillary thyroid cancer was built from CDR3 differences across clinicopathological groups. TCRdb re-clonotyped the PCR reads via MiXCR. TCRdb's processing, not the authors', yielded these V and J calls. The table shows some 36,000 clones, with about 17% occurring only once. This clone occurred many times. The antigen is unknown.

The TCR comes from a male donor with papillary thyroid cancer or a benign thyroid nodule (not recorded which). Some clones in this sample may be carry-over from other donors' samples. Material for sequencing was blood. This chain links TRBV20-1 with TRBJ2-3, with 13 bases identical to TRBD2. The CDR3 protein is CSARGILAGGPTDTQYF. The CDR3 coding sequence is TGCAGTGCCCGGGGGATACTAGCGGGGGGGCCCACAGATACGCAGTATTTT.